Following are 5 T cell receptor beta chains from one sample sequenced in a study of PD-1 blockade in classical Hodgkin lymphoma. Profiled with immunoSEQ multiplex PCR; TCRdb holds only in-frame clones, not every one. The sample contains 65,000 to 95,000 clones, roughly 89% of which appear only once. Every patient relapsed after autologous stem cell transplantation, and brentuximab vedotin exposure varied. This specimen consisted of peripheral blood mononuclear cells (PBMCs), obtained at baseline. Source of these receptors: a human donor with classical Hodgkin lymphoma.

The chain joins TRBV6-5 to TRBJ2-7; no firm D call. The germline V gene encodes CDR1 MNHEY and CDR2 SVGAGI. CDR3 length: 15 amino acids. Trimming pared 0 bases from V and 2 bases from J, leaving 11 bases between. CDR3 DNA sequence: TGTGCCAGCAGTTACTCTGCGCTTATTACCTACGAGCAGTACTTC. Translating gives CASSYSALITYEQYF.

The rearrangement links TRBV11-3 to TRBJ2-1; 10 bases are a match to TRBD2. V lost 5 bases and J lost 4; bases outside the gene matches: 11. This CDR3 comprises 17 residues. Germline-derived CDR1 and CDR2 are SGHNT and YENEEA. In DNA form, the CDR3 reads TGTGCCAGCAGCCCGAGGGAAGCGGGAGGGCCTTACAATGAGCAGTTCTTC. Protein: CASSPREAGGPYNEQFF.

The table lists this clone with a few counts. The rearrangement joins TRBV2 to TRBJ1-2; D is ambiguous. In germline, CDR1 is SNHLY, CDR2 FYNNEI. The germline V and J ends were trimmed by 3 bases and 5 bases, with 4 bases remaining between them. This CDR3 is built from 11 residues. CDR3 protein: CASSEGYGYTF. CDR3 coding DNA: TGTGCCAGCAGTGAGGGTTATGGCTACACCTTC.

The V call is TRBV5-1, the J call TRBJ2-7; 9 nucleotides match TRBD1. This CDR3 has 15 amino acids. CDR1 SGHRS and CDR2 YFSETQ come from the germline V gene. The V and J ends lost 5 bases and 5 bases, in that order; junction bases with no gene match: 11. CDR3 residues: CASRPKGTGLDEQYF. The CDR3 DNA reads as TGCGCCAGCAGGCCCAAGGGGACAGGGCTGGACGAGCAGTACTTC.

CDR3 in amino acids: CASSPGPSSYEQYF. CDR3 nucleotide sequence: TGTGCCAGCAGCCCCGGGCCGAGCTCCTACGAGCAGTACTTC. The gene calls are TRBV5-4 and TRBJ2-7; no clear D gene. The CDR3 is 14 residues long. Trimming removed 4 bases from V and 0 bases from J, with 11 bases in between. CDR1 and CDR2 (germline): SGHNT, YYREEE (reference sequence). Based on the CDR3 plus reference TRBV5-4 and TRBJ2-7, the full variable domain is ETGVTQSPTHLIKTRGQQVTLRCSSQSGHNTVSWYQQALGQGPQFIFQYYREEENGRGNFPPRFSGLQFPNYSSELNVNALELDDSALYLCASSPGPSSYEQYFGPGTRLTVT.